This passage covers 5 T cell receptor beta chains from one sample sequenced in a study of beta chain features in type 1 diabetes. TCRB transcripts that were expressed got sequenced, as all of the isolated RNA had been reverse transcribed. Produced via immunoSEQ multiplex PCR; TCRdb's table is partial and in-frame only. In the table there are roughly 610,000 clones, about 16% of which are singletons. The source material was naive CD4+ T cells from blood. These receptors originate from a man between 18 and 35 years old in good health.

The table lists this clone with a few counts. The rearrangement links TRBV29-1 to TRBJ1-1, with D hard to call. V dropped 4 bases and J dropped 1 base, with 10 bases sitting between them. The V gene's germline CDR1 is SQVTM and CDR2 ANQGSEA. The CDR3 consists of 13 residues. DNA for the CDR3: TGCAGCGTTGGTCGACATTCGAACACTGAAGCTTTCTTT. It encodes CSVGRHSNTEAFF.

CDR3 in amino acids: CASSLRSGRAYAGELFF. The CDR3 region has the DNA TGTGCCAGCAGTTTGAGAAGCGGGAGGGCATATGCCGGGGAGCTGTTTTTT. This chain uses TRBV27 with TRBJ2-2, with TRBD2 matching 10 bases. This CDR3 is built from 17 residues. V was pared by 3 bases and J by 6 bases, with 10 bases of the junction left unmatched. The germline V gene encodes CDR1 MNHEY and CDR2 SMNVEV (reference sequence).

This clone was counted once. A much larger clone differs by one base, so this may be a read error. The rearrangement links TRBV28 to TRBJ2-5; D gene ambiguous. Trimming removed 7 bases at V and 5 bases at J, with 5 bases between. The CDR3 runs 10 residues. Germline V gives CDR1 MDHEN, CDR2 SYDVKM. CDR3 region: CASNGETQYF. CDR3 nucleotide sequence: TGTGCCAGCAACGGGGAGACCCAGTACTTC.

The table lists this clone with a few counts. V and J are TRBV11-2 and TRBJ2-5; no firm D call. Germline V gene data show CDR1 as SGHAT and CDR2 as FQNNGV. CDR3 size: 12 residues. The V end was cut by 6 bases, the J end by 5 bases, with 10 bases between. Here the CDR3 reads CASSSSRETQYF. DNA of the CDR3: TGTGCCAGCAGTAGCTCACGGGAGACCCAGTACTTC.

The chain carries TRBV27 and TRBJ2-7; TRBD1 matches 10 bases. CDR3 size: 14 residues. Per germline, CDR1 MNHEY and CDR2 SMNVEV (reference sequence). The V gene end was trimmed by 6 bases and the J gene end by 3 bases; junction bases not matched to a gene: 5. The CDR3 region is CASRLRTGGYEQYF. CDR3 DNA: TGTGCCAGCAGGCTAAGGACAGGGGGCTACGAGCAGTACTTC.